Following are 15 T cell receptor beta chains from one sample sequenced in a study of cytomegalovirus exposure and HLA in healthy donors. Measured with immunoSEQ multiplex PCR; TCRdb has only the in-frame clones, and not every one. The table has 100,000 to 150,000 clones, over 85% seen once. The sequencing sample was made of PBMCs. The receptors shown here come from a man aged 25 to 45 in good health and CMV-seronegative.

The chain carries TRBV5-1 and TRBJ1-4, with D perhaps matching TRBD1 (6 bases). Germline V gives CDR1 SGHRS, CDR2 YFSETQ. The CDR3 is 15 residues long. Trimming removed 2 bases from V and 7 bases from J, with 15 bases in between. The chain's CDR3 is CASSLQGWGAEKLFF. DNA of the CDR3: TGCGCCAGCAGCTTACAGGGTTGGGGTGCTGAAAAACTGTTTTTT.

J is TRBJ1-2 and V is TRBV6-6; D uncertain. Germline V gene lookup returns CDR1 MNHNY and CDR2 SVGAGI (reference sequence). With 6 bases removed from V and 2 bases from J, the gap between germline ends came to 4 bases. This CDR3 region has 11 residues. CDR3 region: CASSLNYGYTF. CDR3 DNA: TGTGCCAGCAGCCTGAACTATGGCTACACCTTC.

CDR3 residues: CASRLAGEDIQYF. The CDR3 DNA reads as TGTGCCAGCAGACTAGCGGGGGAGGACATTCAGTACTTC. V is TRBV6-5 and J is TRBJ2-4, with 11 nucleotides matching TRBD2. Germline CDR1 MNHEY, CDR2 SVGAGI. The CDR3 is 13 residues long. J lost 8 bases, V lost 6 bases, and 3 bases had no gene match.

This chain links TRBV6-6 with TRBJ1-2; 7 bases map to TRBD1. With 3 bases clipped from V and 5 bases from J, the junction kept 9 bases outside the gene matches. The V gene's germline CDR1 is MNHNY and CDR2 SVGAGI (reference sequence). The CDR3 length is 15 residues. The CDR3 DNA follows: TGTGCCAGCAGTTATAATGGTCCAGGGGGTTATGGCTACACCTTC. As protein: CASSYNGPGGYGYTF.

The chain couples TRBV9 to TRBJ2-1; D possibly corresponds to TRBD2 (7 bases). Per germline, CDR1 SGDLS and CDR2 YYNGEE. V was trimmed by 0 bases and J by 3 bases, leaving 10 bases between them. This CDR3 has 15 residues. CDR3 coding DNA: TGTGCCAGCAGCGTAGGCGGGGGCCACTACAATGAGCAGTTCTTC. This codes for CASSVGGGHYNEQFF.

The CDR3 bases are TGTGCCAGCAGTTTCAGGGGAAACTCAGATACGCAGTATTTT. It translates to CASSFRGNSDTQYF. The genes are TRBV27 and TRBJ2-3, with D possibly TRBD1 on 6 matching bases. V was shortened by 3 bases and J by 4 bases, with 11 bases between the two germline ends. The CDR3 totals 14 residues. Germline loops: CDR1 MNHEY, CDR2 SMNVEV (reference sequence).

V is TRBV5-1 and J is TRBJ2-1; D is possibly TRBD2 (5 bases). The germline gives CDR1 SGHRS, CDR2 YFSETQ. CDR3 length: 15 residues. The V end lost 5 bases, the J end lost 3 bases, and 15 bases lay between the germline ends. The CDR3 nucleotides are TGCGCCAGCAGAGAGGGTAGCGATATCTACAATGAGCAGTTCTTC. It encodes CASREGSDIYNEQFF. The full variable domain, in which reference TRBV5-1 and TRBJ2-1 provide the parts outside the CDR3, is KAGVTQTPRYLIKTRGQQVTLSCSPISGHRSVSWYQQTPGQGLQFLFEYFSETQRNKGNFPGRFSGRQFSNSRSEMNVSTLELGDSALYLCASREGSDIYNEQFFGPGTRLTVL.

The V gene is TRBV6-5, the J gene TRBJ2-2, with TRBD1 matching over 9 bases. Germline-derived CDR1 and CDR2 are MNHEY and SVGAGI. V shed 5 bases, J shed 3 bases, and the junction held 4 bases outside the gene matches. The length of the CDR3 is 15 residues. CDR3 in amino acids: CASSLQGADTGELFF. Here the CDR3 DNA reads TGTGCCAGCAGTCTACAGGGGGCGGACACCGGGGAGCTGTTTTTT.

This chain connects TRBV4-1 to TRBJ1-2, with 8 bases matching TRBD1. Germline-derived CDR1 and CDR2 are MGHRA and YSYEKL. The CDR3 is 14 amino acids. V lost 2 bases, J lost 4 bases, and 3 bases stayed unmatched. The chain's CDR3 is CASSQHRGFYGYTF. For the CDR3, the DNA is TGCGCCAGCAGCCAACACAGGGGGTTCTATGGCTACACCTTC.

The chain links TRBV27 to TRBJ2-1, with D possibly being TRBD1 (5 bases). Germline lookup yields CDR1 MNHEY and CDR2 SMNVEV (reference sequence). V was pared by 0 bases and J by 5 bases, with 14 bases between. The CDR3 is 16 residues long. Here the CDR3 reads CASSLSAGFGHNEQFF. Here the CDR3 DNA reads TGTGCCAGCAGTTTATCCGCAGGGTTCGGCCACAATGAGCAGTTCTTC.

The CDR3 is CASSVVAGGITDTQYF. In DNA, the CDR3 is TGTGCCAGCAGCGTAGTTGCGGGGGGCATCACAGATACGCAGTATTTT. The chain carries TRBV9 and TRBJ2-3, with 8 positions matching TRBD2. The germline CDR1 and CDR2 sequences are SGDLS and YYNGEE. J lost 2 bases, V lost 0 bases, and 5 bases had no gene match. This CDR3 region has 16 residues.

The chain has TRBV6-1 and TRBJ2-1, with 7 bases that match TRBD1. Unmatched junction bases numbered 4, after V lost 5 bases and J lost 9 bases. The CDR3 runs 12 residues. Germline values: CDR1 MNHNS, CDR2 SASEGT. The CDR3: CASSRGRSEQFF. The CDR3 DNA follows: TGTGCCAGCAGTAGGGGGCGGAGTGAGCAGTTCTTC.

The V and J genes are TRBV19 and TRBJ2-1; D is perhaps TRBD1 (6 bases). Germline V gives CDR1 LNHDA, CDR2 SQIVND (reference sequence). Trimming pared 8 bases from V and 3 bases from J, leaving 17 bases between. The length of the CDR3 is 15 residues. The CDR3 sequence: CASQEQGRDYNEQFF. CDR3 nucleotides: TGTGCCAGTCAGGAACAGGGTAGGGACTACAATGAGCAGTTCTTC.

The chain has TRBV4-1 and TRBJ1-2, with D possibly matching TRBD1 (6 bases). CDR3 length: 13 residues. Trimming shortened V by 4 bases and J by 6 bases, and 12 bases separated the two germline ends. Germline assignment: CDR1 MGHRA and CDR2 YSYEKL. CDR3 in DNA: TGCGCCAGCAGCCGCCTGGGGACAAATGGCTACACCTTC. Its protein is CASSRLGTNGYTF.

V is TRBV2 and J is TRBJ2-2; 14 bases agree with TRBD2. Germline trimming cut 9 bases from V and 1 base from J; bases unmatched to any gene: 1. This CDR3 spans 15 amino acids. Germline loops: CDR1 SNHLY, CDR2 FYNNEI. Here the CDR3 reads CARGTSGGNTGELFF. The CDR3 nucleotides read TGTGCCAGGGGGACTAGCGGGGGGAACACCGGGGAGCTGTTTTTT.